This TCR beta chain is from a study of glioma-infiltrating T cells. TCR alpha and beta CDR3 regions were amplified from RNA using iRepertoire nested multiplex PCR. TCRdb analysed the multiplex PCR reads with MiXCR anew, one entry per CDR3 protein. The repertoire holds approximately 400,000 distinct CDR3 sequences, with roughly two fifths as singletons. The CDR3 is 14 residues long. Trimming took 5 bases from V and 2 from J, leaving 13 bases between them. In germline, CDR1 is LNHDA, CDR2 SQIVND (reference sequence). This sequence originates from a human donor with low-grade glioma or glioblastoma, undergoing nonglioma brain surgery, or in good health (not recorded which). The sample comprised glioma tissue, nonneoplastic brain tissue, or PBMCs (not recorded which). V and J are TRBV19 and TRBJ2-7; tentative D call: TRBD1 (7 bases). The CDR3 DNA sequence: TGTGCCAGTAGTGGCGGGACAGTAACCTACGAGCAGTACTTC. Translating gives CASSGGTVTYEQYF.